The text below deals with one TCR beta chain. This clone was seen more than once but under ten times. Its antigen remains unidentified. One base away there is no much larger clone; base qualities are not given. The data stem from a study of cytomegalovirus exposure and HLA in healthy donors (dated by TCRdb to the late 2010s). Study-wide context: The 650 to 800 repertoires of the first cohort and the approximately 130 validation repertoires were produced on the same platform, according to a later analysis. The study aimed to test whether cataloging public T cell receptors could reveal signatures of past pathogen exposure. In addition to the first cohort of 666 subjects, a separate validation cohort of approximately 120 different subjects was used. To predict cytomegalovirus infection status, the study brought together high-throughput TCR immunosequencing, statistical association of individual TCRs with disease status, and machine learning.

The donors belonged to the validation cohort of about 120 subjects, which was separate from the approximately 680-subject first cohort. Its CDR3 holds 14 amino acids, cysteine through phenylalanine. Just the 42-base CDR3 DNA is kept, in frame starting at base 1. V drops 0 bases and J drops 5 bases, leaving 13 bases in between. In the germline V gene (reference sequence), CDR1 corresponds to GTSNPN and CDR2 to SVGIG. Libraries were constructed by the immunoSEQ multiplex PCR assay. The study's processing was this. A statistical classification framework was built to diagnose cytomegalovirus status from the catalog of TCR beta chain sequences. TCRdb limited this immuneACCESS table to in-frame rearrangements with V and J called. A share of clones is missing; checked studies link under half to unresolved V genes, and the rest is unexplained. The V and J calls and the clone size are those of that table, but D and trimming were determined from the DNA. In all, the sample holds 250,000 to 300,000 clones, and 80% to 90% of those were seen once. The ten largest account for approximately 1% of the sample.

Points the paper makes about the study in general: A later analysis lacked HLA typing for the validation cohort, so it scored co-occurrence in that cohort across all 120 or so repertoires. A later analysis found that TCRs clustered in the first cohort also tended to co-occur in the roughly 110 validation repertoires, with 94% of cluster scores above 0. A few of the identified cytomegalovirus-associated TCR beta chains were confirmed in vitro to be specific for cytomegalovirus antigens. Cytomegalovirus status was reported to be diagnosed by the classifier with high specificity and sensitivity in both the original and validation cohorts. The study listed 164 TCR beta chains as associated with cytomegalovirus. Across donors, most TCR sequences were observed very rarely, whereas some public TCRs were present in many individuals. According to the authors, the approach could potentially be generalized to other disease states and immunological phenotypes.

The specimen sequenced was PBMCs. The chain employs TRBV30 and TRBJ1-1; tentative D gene TRBD1, with 5 bases matching. This TCR came from a woman in her late teens or twenties in good health and CMV-seronegative. The base sequence is TGTGCCTGGAGTGTCCAGGGCGGATGGACTGAAGCTTTCTTT. Translated, it gives CAWSVQGGWTEAFF.